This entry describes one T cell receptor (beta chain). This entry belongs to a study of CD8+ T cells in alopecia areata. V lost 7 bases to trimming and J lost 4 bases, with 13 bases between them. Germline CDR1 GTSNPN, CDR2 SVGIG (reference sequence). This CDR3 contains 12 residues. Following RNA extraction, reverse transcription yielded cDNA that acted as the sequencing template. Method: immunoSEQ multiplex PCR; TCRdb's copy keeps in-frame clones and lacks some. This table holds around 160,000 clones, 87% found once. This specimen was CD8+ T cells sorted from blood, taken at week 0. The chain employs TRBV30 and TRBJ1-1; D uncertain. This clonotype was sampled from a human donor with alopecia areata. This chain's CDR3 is CASNDKGTEAFF. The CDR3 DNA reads TGTGCCTCCAACGACAAGGGCACTGAAGCTTTCTTT.